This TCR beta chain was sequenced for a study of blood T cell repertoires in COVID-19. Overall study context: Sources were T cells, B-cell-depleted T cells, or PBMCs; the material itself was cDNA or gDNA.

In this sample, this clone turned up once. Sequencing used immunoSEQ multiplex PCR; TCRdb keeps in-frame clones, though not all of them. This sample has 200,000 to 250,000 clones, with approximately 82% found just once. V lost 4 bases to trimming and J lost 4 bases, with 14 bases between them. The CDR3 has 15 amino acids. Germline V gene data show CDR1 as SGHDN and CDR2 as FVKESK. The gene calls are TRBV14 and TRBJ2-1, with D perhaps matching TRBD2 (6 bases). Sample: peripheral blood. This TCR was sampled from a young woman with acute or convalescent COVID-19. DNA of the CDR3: TGTGCCAGCAGCCTCCGGGACTGGCTATACAATGAGCAGTTCTTC. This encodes CASSLRDWLYNEQFF.